This TCR beta chain originates from a study of cytomegalovirus exposure and HLA in healthy donors (dated by TCRdb to between 2016 and 2019). Turning to the overall study: An earlier analysis of approximately 590 of the donors reported approximately 290 Gb of sequence data and around 110 million unique TCR beta sequences from 150 million to 200 million T cells. Roughly 310 gigabases of sequencing data and 70 million to 100 million unique TCR sequences were included in an early release covering several hundred HLA-typed donors. Of the approximately 400 genotyped donors, roughly 76% were placed in the genetic ancestry cluster associated with self-reported Caucasian donors. The study was designed to test whether signatures of past pathogen exposure could be identified by cataloging public T cell receptors. The study used immunosequencing to profile the T cell repertoires of some 600 subjects and linked those repertoires to cytomegalovirus serostatus. Besides the first cohort of approximately 710 subjects, a separate validation cohort made up of roughly 130 different subjects was used. The study combined high-throughput TCR immunosequencing, statistical association of individual TCRs with disease status, and machine learning to predict cytomegalovirus infection status. To study patterns of TCR occurrence, a later analysis re-analyzed previously published TCR beta repertoires from 650 to 750 donors and added high-resolution HLA genotyping. Rather than using new phenotypic data, the later analysis identified candidate immune exposures from TCR beta sequences and from how often those sequences occurred across donors. To decide whether each TCR beta V gene segment behaved as functional or pseudogenic, an earlier analysis of several hundred of the donors relied on high-throughput TCR beta sequencing. Alongside the repertoire data, information on donor age, sex, ethnicity and CMV serostatus was compiled. Genome-wide SNP genotypes for about three fifths of the roughly 670 donors were used in a later genetic analysis, which treated that subset as a discovery cohort. Every repertoire in the discovery cohort had been generated on one and the same sequencing platform. Class I and class II HLA loci were covered by the typing at four-digit resolution. Typing coverage differed by locus: A, B, C, DRB1 and DQB1 were typed in roughly 620-640 donors, DQA1 in about 500, DPA1 in nearly 610, and DPB1 in just under 480. Because of strong linkage in the cohort, roughly five DR-DQ haplotypes were treated as single units for association and clustering. Among 300 to 450 genotyped donors of the cohort, an average of 235,054 unique TCR beta nucleotide sequences were sequenced per donor, roughly 18% of them non-productive. Paper-wide results and their limitations: Linkage disequilibrium might explain the correlated functional status among segregating V segments, but an unknown experimental factor could not be ruled out. According to a later genetic analysis, donors in an Asian-associated ancestry cluster had fewer N-insertions in productive TCRs than the approximately 630-donor mean. In the study, approximately 160 TCR beta chains were listed as associated with cytomegalovirus. While some public TCRs were present in many individuals, most TCR sequences turned up only very rarely across donors. In a later analysis, several top co-occurrence clusters were reported to appear linked to parvovirus B19, influenza, CMV and Epstein-Barr virus. Roughly uniform sequencing depth across donors was assumed in presence/absence analyses, although this assumption may not hold. At a false discovery rate of 0.05, a later analysis linked about 17,000 TCR beta sequences to specific HLA alleles. According to a later analysis, TCR association rates differed among HLA loci, with DRB1 alleles showing the most associated TCRs and HLA-C alleles showing the fewest. The only immune exposure information available for the cohort was CMV serostatus. Because HLA typing was unavailable for some donors at each locus, only the typed subset was used in association tests. Because counts were too low, under 20 rarely observed V segments, including chromosome 9 orphons, were left out of the earlier analysis of approximately 500 of the donors. In this cohort, only TCR beta chains were sequenced, and detectable features were limited by the absence of alpha or paired-chain data. A further reported finding was that TCR beta sequences accurately predicted the HLA-A and HLA-B alleles for most subjects in the first cohort. A later analysis found that HLA-associated TCR beta chains were more clonally expanded and had lower generation probabilities than equally common non-associated chains. In a later analysis, most CMV-associated TCR beta chains were found to appear HLA-restricted, with HLA associations seemingly driven largely by CMV exposure. Assigning TCR associations to individual alleles was difficult when HLA alleles, especially DR and DQ, strongly co-occurred. V-gene and J-gene trimming of TCR beta chains was associated with a missense DCLRE1C variant in a later genetic analysis, and the association was replicated in an independent cohort. A group of highly shared sequence variants was considered likely to be a technical artifact of the sequencing pipeline. According to the authors, the approach could potentially be generalized to other disease states and immunological phenotypes. The classifier was reported to diagnose cytomegalovirus status with high specificity and sensitivity in both the original cohort and the validation cohort. In an earlier analysis of roughly 560 of the donors, most TCR beta V segments were observed in productive rearrangements about 87% or about 30% of the time, broadly matching IMGT annotations. Three of the identified cytomegalovirus-associated TCR beta chains were confirmed in vitro to be specific for cytomegalovirus antigens. Some IMGT-functional V segments, including TRBV6-2 and TRBV6-3, could not be told apart with the 87-base-pair reads, so those segments were excluded.

The cohort consisted of 600 or so healthy bone marrow donors. At the time of sampling, all cohort members were nominally healthy, though unrecorded immune exposures were likely present. The donor was CMV seropositive and was included in the group of 250 to 350 seropositive cohort members. A peripheral blood sample was collected from each donor, and TCR beta sequencing was performed on peripheral blood mononuclear cells. The Qiagen DNeasy Blood Extraction Kit was used to extract genomic DNA from the blood cell samples. Receptor libraries were prepared by the immunoSEQ multiplex PCR assay. For the multiplex PCR, a mixture combining 60 forward primers for TCR Vbeta segments and 13 reverse primers for TCR Jbeta segments was used. A multiplex PCR assay on genomic DNA amplified the CDR3 region of rearranged TCR beta genes. On the Illumina HiSeq System, the amplified TCR beta libraries were sequenced as 87-base-pair reads. The published analysis was carried out like this. A later analysis tallied 80 million to 95 million unique TCR beta chains across the 600 to 700 repertoires, and about 12 million of those chains were shared by two or more donors. Raw reads were error-corrected and collapsed into unique sequences by a nearest-neighbor algorithm in which closely related sequences were merged to remove PCR and sequencing errors. CDR3 sequences were aligned to IMGT reference sequences to assign V, D and J gene segments. For a sequence to be retained, at least a six-nucleotide match to both a V gene segment and a J gene segment was required. A rearrangement was called productive if the CDR3 had no stop codons and remained in frame with V and J, and every other rearrangement was called non-productive. Following IMGT convention, CDR3 was defined as the stretch from the second conserved V-encoded cysteine up to the conserved J-encoded phenylalanine. Sequences without an unambiguous match to a single V gene segment were excluded from the earlier analysis of 587 of the donors. In an earlier analysis of several hundred of the donors, V segments were called functional above 56.7% productive rearrangements and were called segregating when the between-donor standard deviation exceeded 5%. A statistical classification framework was developed to diagnose cytomegalovirus status using the catalog of TCR beta chain sequences. In a later analysis, TCR nucleotide sequences were compared against IMGT/GENE-DB human TR gene sequences so that V and J genes could be assigned. A later analysis assigned CDR3 sequences and most-parsimonious VDJ recombination scenarios with the TCRdist pipeline. In a later analysis, each TCR beta chain was defined by its CDR3 amino acid sequence together with its V-gene family, and reads without a unique V-gene family were excluded. To address suspected cross-contamination and a sequencing artifact, a later analysis removed around 590 highly shared, low-generation-probability nucleotide sequences. A later analysis calculated a clonal expansion index for each public chain from normalized within-repertoire ranks of inferred template counts. Generation probabilities in a later analysis came from a VDJ recombination model fitted to out-of-frame rearrangements, and those results were checked against IGoR. Hypergeometric tests were used in a later analysis to score TCR-TCR, TCR-HLA and TCR-CMV co-occurrence, with a repertoire-size bias correction applied to the TCR pairs. False discovery rates were estimated in a later analysis by permuting HLA or CMV assignments 20 times. A later analysis grouped co-occurring TCRs with DBSCAN, adding TCRdist sequence similarity when clustering within HLA-allele-positive subsets. Repertoires with fewer than 30,000 or more than 120,000 public chains, plus five repertoires with anomalous nucleotide sharing, were excluded from co-occurrence clustering. TCRdb holds this immuneACCESS table with in-frame rearrangements only. Some clones are missing; in checked studies, unresolved V genes explain under half, and the rest has no known cause. V, J and clone size reflect that table, while D and trimming were determined from the DNA. In this sample the table shows about 210,000 clones, around 80% of which occur a single time. The top ten constitute 6% of the sample.

The germline V gene (reference sequence) sets CDR1 to LNHDA and CDR2 to SQIVND. For this chain, trimming is 1 base at the V end and 2 bases at the J end, and the number of junction bases without a gene match is 6. The CDR3 runs 16 amino acids, cysteine and phenylalanine included. CDR3 DNA is the only sequence kept; it has 48 bases, read in frame from the first base. Notes on this clone: The target of this receptor is not known. One base away there is no much larger clone; base qualities are not given.

The sequence links TRBV19 to TRBJ2-5; TRBD1 lines up with 8 middle nucleotides. The sequenced material came from PBMCs. The source of this sequence is a man aged 35-49 years in good health and CMV-seropositive. The CDR3 is CASSIVRRQGQETQYF. The sequenced DNA: TGTGCCAGTAGTATAGTTAGGAGACAGGGGCAAGAGACCCAGTACTTC.